These T cell receptor beta chains were read from a single sample in a study of identical twins' blood T cells. TCRdb re-called the 5' RACE reads with MiXCR, one entry per CDR3 protein. Of fewer than 450,000 distinct CDR3 sequences listed, about 28% are singletons. The sequenced sample consisted of PBMCs. The source is a woman aged 18 to 50 in good health. The CDR3 runs from the conserved cysteine through the conserved F or W. The D gene is left open where the match is weak. Size is omitted from some rows. Given values are once, few, many or a class for expanded clones.

V: TRBV7-6; J: TRBJ1-2; D: -; size: -; CDR3: CASSLAVEDIYGYTF; DNA: TGTGCCAGCAGCTTAGCGGTGGAGGATATCTATGGCTACACCTTC
V: TRBV12-5; J: TRBJ2-2; D: -; size: -; CDR3: CASGPNRGIYTGELFF; DNA: TGTGCTAGTGGTCCGAATCGGGGGATATACACCGGGGAGCTGTTTTTT
V: TRBV25-1; J: TRBJ1-1; D: -; size: -; CDR3: CASSGRTAPWTEAFF; DNA: TGTGCCAGCAGTGGAAGGACAGCCCCTTGGACTGAAGCTTTCTTT
V: TRBV30; J: TRBJ1-3; D: TRBD1; size: -; CDR3: CACLTGAYSGNTIYF; DNA: TGTGCCTGCCTGACAGGGGCCTACTCTGGAAACACCATATATTTT
V: TRBV12-3/TRBV12-4; J: TRBJ2-7; D: TRBD1; size: few; CDR3: CASSSPGTGGRDEQYF; DNA: TGTGCCAGCAGTTCCCCAGGGACAGGGGGTAGGGACGAGCAGTACTTC
V: TRBV20-1; J: TRBJ1-1; D: -; size: many; CDR3: CSAAAHGDTEAFF; DNA: TGCAGTGCCGCCGCGCATGGGGACACTGAAGCTTTCTTT
V: TRBV28; J: TRBJ1-1; D: TRBD1; size: many; CDR3: CASSFRTGGAFF; DNA: TGTGCCAGCAGTTTTCGGACAGGGGGAGCTTTCTTT
V: TRBV5-1; J: TRBJ1-2; D: -; size: -; CDR3: CASSLAGSRNYGYTF; DNA: TGCGCCAGCAGCTTGGCCGGTAGCAGAAACTATGGCTACACCTTC
V: TRBV14; J: TRBJ1-5; D: -; size: many; CDR3: CASSQENQPQHF; DNA: TGTGCCAGCAGCCAGGAAAATCAGCCCCAGCATTTT
V: TRBV3-1; J: TRBJ1-1; D: -; size: few; CDR3: CASSPDPRHNTEAFF; DNA: TGTGCCAGCAGCCCCGACCCTCGACACAACACTGAAGCTTTCTTT